Below, 30 T cell receptor beta chains from the same sample are listed, as sequenced in a study of cytomegalovirus exposure and HLA in healthy donors. A multiplex PCR was run with 60 Vbeta primers and 13 Jbeta primers. Profiled with immunoSEQ multiplex PCR; TCRdb holds only in-frame clones, not every one. Of some 190,000 clones in the sample, 77% were seen once. The sequenced material came from PBMCs. These receptors all come from a woman aged 25 to 39 in good health and CMV-seropositive.

This chain connects TRBV6-6 to TRBJ2-7; D remains unclear. In germline, CDR1 is MNHNY, CDR2 SVGAGI (reference sequence). This CDR3 contains 12 residues. The V end was cut by 6 bases, the J end by 3 bases, with 9 bases between. The CDR3 nucleotides are TGTGCCAGCAGGAACCCAGGCTACGAGCAGTACTTC. This translates into CASRNPGYEQYF.

CDR3 DNA sequence: TGTGCCAGCAGCGCTCACGTAGCGGGGGGCGATGGCTACACCTTC. It codes for CASSAHVAGGDGYTF. The chain recombines TRBV9 with TRBJ1-2, with D maybe TRBD1 (6 bases). V lost 3 bases, J lost 6 bases, and 18 bases lay in between. Germline loops: CDR1 SGDLS, CDR2 YYNGEE. There are 15 residues in the CDR3.

The chain joins TRBV18 to TRBJ1-2; tentatively, D is TRBD1 (6 bases). Germline V CDR1 and CDR2: KGHSH, LQKENI. Trimming stripped 3 bases from V and 8 bases from J, with 16 bases between. This CDR3 contains 14 residues. Written as DNA, the CDR3 is TGTGCCAGCTCACCCCTGACAGGAAGGGAGGGCTACACCTTC. This encodes CASSPLTGREGYTF.

The chain combines TRBV15 with TRBJ1-6; D gene ambiguous. The V end lost 4 bases, the J end lost 7 bases, and 14 bases lay between the germline ends. CDR1 is LNHNV, CDR2 YYDKDF, per germline (reference sequence). This CDR3 is built from 15 residues. In nucleotides, the CDR3 is TGTGCCACCAGCATTATTGGCAGCGAAAATTCACCCCTCCACTTT. Protein: CATSIIGSENSPLHF.

The rearrangement links TRBV2 to TRBJ1-6; D unclear. The V gene's germline CDR1 is SNHLY and CDR2 FYNNEI. The CDR3 totals 16 residues. V was cut by 7 bases and J by 2 bases, with 15 bases left in between. The DNA of the CDR3 is TGTGCCAGCAATGACCAGACGCGGACCTATAATTCACCCCTCCACTTT. It encodes CASNDQTRTYNSPLHF.

The rearrangement joins TRBV7-3 to TRBJ2-1; 10 bases align to TRBD2. The CDR3 consists of 15 residues. V was clipped by 3 bases and J by 4 bases; unmatched bases: 3. The germline CDR1 and CDR2 sequences are SGHTA and FQGTGA. The CDR3 loop reads CASSLELAGYNEQFF. In DNA form, the CDR3 reads TGTGCCAGCAGCTTGGAACTAGCGGGGTACAATGAGCAGTTCTTC.

The chain carries TRBV28 and TRBJ1-4; D call uncertain. This CDR3 is 15 amino acids long. Trimming left V 5 bases short and J 4 bases short, with 14 bases between. The germline V gene encodes CDR1 MDHEN and CDR2 SYDVKM. The CDR3 is CASSLPTGVNEKLFF. In DNA, the CDR3 is TGTGCCAGCAGTCTCCCGACGGGAGTTAATGAAAAACTGTTTTTT.

CDR3 DNA sequence: TGTGCCAGCAGTTTAGGACAGGGGGTAGAAAAACTGTTTTTT. This translates into CASSLGQGVEKLFF. This rearrangement joins TRBV6-6 to TRBJ1-4; 10 bases match TRBD1. Trimming at V came to 4 bases and at J to 8 bases, leaving 4 bases not matched to a gene. The CDR3 sequence is 14 residues long. Germline V gives CDR1 MNHNY, CDR2 SVGAGI (reference sequence).

A remark on this clone: The CDR3 does not end in the conserved phenylalanine or tryptophan, so this is likely a read error. The J gene is TRBJ1-1, the V gene TRBV10-3, with TRBD1 matching over 8 bases. The CDR3 sequence is 13 residues long. The V gene end was trimmed by 8 bases and the J gene end by 3 bases; junction bases not matched to a gene: 5. The germline gives CDR1 ENHRY, CDR2 SYGVKD. CDR3 in DNA: TGTGCCATCCGGTCACAGGGGGACACTGAAGCTTTCCTT. This codes for CAIRSQGDTEAFL.

V is TRBV7-2 and J is TRBJ2-7; D possibly corresponds to TRBD2 (6 bases). The V end was cut by 4 bases, the J end by 0 bases, with 13 bases between. The CDR3 sequence is 15 residues long. CDR1 and CDR2 from the germline V gene are SGHTA and FQGNSA. The chain's CDR3 is CASSSTGSLSYEQYF. The CDR3 DNA is TGTGCCAGCAGCTCAACCGGGAGCCTCTCCTACGAGCAGTACTTC.

V gene TRBV6-1 combines with J gene TRBJ1-5; D is ambiguous. V was cut by 4 bases and J by 2 bases, with 12 bases left in between. Looked up from germline, CDR1 is MNHNS and CDR2 is SASEGT. The CDR3 is 15 residues long. The CDR3 DNA is TGTGCCAGCAGTGTGGGAGGGTTTGGCAATCAGCCCCAGCATTTT. Its translation: CASSVGGFGNQPQHF.

This clone was detected a few times. This sequence joins TRBV10-3 and TRBJ2-3; TRBD2 might be the D (6 bases). V lost 8 bases and J lost 4, with 7 bases in between. The length of the CDR3 is 11 residues. Germline CDR1 is ENHRY and CDR2 is SYGVKD. In DNA, the CDR3 is TGTGCCATCTCGGGGGCAGATACGCAGTATTTT. Its translation: CAISGADTQYF.

Concerning this clone: The sample has other DNA sequences that encode this CDR3 too. This chain links TRBV27 with TRBJ1-2; 8 nucleotides match TRBD1. The trim removed 8 bases at V and 5 bases at J, leaving 13 bases unmatched. Germline V CDR1 and CDR2: MNHEY, SMNVEV (reference sequence). CDR3 length: 15 amino acids. CDR3 residues: CASGRDRLPGYGYTF. The CDR3 coding sequence is TGTGCCAGCGGCCGGGACAGGCTCCCTGGGTATGGCTACACCTTC.

The J gene is TRBJ1-5, the V gene TRBV6-6, with D perhaps matching TRBD1 (5 bases). Germline loops: CDR1 MNHNY, CDR2 SVGAGI (reference sequence). V lost 11 bases to trimming and J lost 7 bases, with 21 bases between them. The CDR3 is 14 amino acids. The chain's CDR3 is CAGRQGEGGQPQHF. CDR3 bases: TGTGCCGGTCGTCAGGGTGAGGGAGGGCAGCCCCAGCATTTT.

The chain links TRBV30 to TRBJ1-4, with D maybe TRBD1 (5 bases). V was trimmed by 3 bases and J by 4 bases, leaving 12 bases between them. This CDR3 is built from 14 residues. Germline V gives CDR1 GTSNPN, CDR2 SVGIG (reference sequence). CDR3 in amino acids: CAWRWPGVNEKLFF. DNA of the CDR3: TGTGCCTGGAGATGGCCGGGGGTTAATGAAAAACTGTTTTTT.

The chain combines TRBV28 with TRBJ1-5; 9 bases map to TRBD1. The ends lost 3 bases at V and 3 bases at J; junction bases unmatched: 3. The germline V gene encodes CDR1 MDHEN and CDR2 SYDVKM. The CDR3 totals 15 residues. The CDR3 region is CASSFRTGDNQPQHF. Written as DNA, the CDR3 is TGTGCCAGCAGTTTTAGGACAGGGGACAATCAGCCCCAGCATTTT.

This chain joins TRBV7-2 and TRBJ2-7; TRBD2 agrees at 9 bases. The CDR3 consists of 15 residues. Looked up from germline, CDR1 is SGHTA and CDR2 is FQGNSA. Germline trimming cut 0 bases from V and 2 bases from J; bases unmatched to any gene: 2. The CDR3 loop is CASSLAAGGAYEQYF. The CDR3 bases are TGTGCCAGCAGCTTAGCGGCGGGGGGGGCCTACGAGCAGTACTTC.

The genes are TRBV28 and TRBJ1-2; no clear D gene. The V end lost 2 bases, the J end lost 4 bases, and 8 bases lay between the germline ends. The CDR3 loop spans 13 amino acids. Looked up from germline, CDR1 is MDHEN and CDR2 is SYDVKM. CDR3 nucleotide sequence: TGTGCCAGCAGTTTAACCGCTAGCTATGGCTACACCTTC. Translating gives CASSLTASYGYTF.

The rearrangement uses TRBV7-2 and TRBJ2-3, with 12 positions matching TRBD2. The CDR3 sequence is 16 residues long. CDR1 SGHTA and CDR2 FQGNSA come from the germline V gene. Losses at the gene ends were 5 bases for V and 5 bases for J; bases not matched to a gene: 8. CDR3 bases: TGTGCCAGCAGCAAAAACACGGGACTAGCGGGAGATACGCAGTATTTT. It translates to CASSKNTGLAGDTQYF.

The chain recombines TRBV5-1 with TRBJ1-1; D unresolved. The ends were cut back, 0 bases at V and 1 base at J, with 7 bases in the middle. This CDR3 is 14 amino acids long. CDR1 and CDR2 (germline): SGHRS, YFSETQ. The DNA for the CDR3 is TGCGCCAGCAGCTTGGGGCACGCGAACACTGAAGCTTTCTTT. It specifies CASSLGHANTEAFF. The variable domain in full, completed from reference TRBV5-1 and TRBJ1-1, reads KAGVTQTPRYLIKTRGQQVTLSCSPISGHRSVSWYQQTPGQGLQFLFEYFSETQRNKGNFPGRFSGRQFSNSRSEMNVSTLELGDSALYLCASSLGHANTEAFFGQGTRLTVV.

This chain links TRBV18 with TRBJ2-7; 10 bases agree with TRBD1. V lost 3 bases and J lost 2; bases outside the gene matches: 4. Germline V lookup: CDR1 KGHSH, CDR2 LQKENI. The CDR3 runs to 15 residues. Here the CDR3 reads CASSPPGQGTYEQYF. The CDR3 DNA follows: TGTGCCAGCTCACCTCCGGGACAGGGGACCTACGAGCAGTACTTC.

CDR3 residues: CASSGLTSNQETQYF. CDR3 coding DNA: TGTGCCAGCAGTGGACTCACCTCAAACCAAGAGACCCAGTACTTC. This chain connects TRBV7-2 to TRBJ2-5, with D tentatively TRBD2 (5 bases). The CDR3 spans 15 residues. Trimming shortened V by 6 bases and J by 0 bases, and 14 bases separated the two germline ends. The germline V gene encodes CDR1 SGHTA and CDR2 FQGNSA.

CDR3 in amino acids: CASSSDSLFNYGYTF. CDR3 nucleotide sequence: TGTGCCAGCAGCTCGGACAGTTTGTTTAACTATGGCTACACCTTC. The chain employs TRBV11-1 and TRBJ1-2; tentatively, D is TRBD1 (6 bases). Germline lookup yields CDR1 SGHAT and CDR2 FQDESV (reference sequence). Trimming stripped 4 bases from V and 1 base from J, with 13 bases between. The CDR3 totals 15 residues.

In this sample, this clone turned up a few times. This chain uses TRBV29-1 with TRBJ2-1; 13 bases are a match to TRBD2. The CDR3 consists of 16 residues. Trimming took 8 bases from V and 2 from J; bases not matched to a gene: 9. Germline lookup yields CDR1 SQVTM and CDR2 ANQGSEA. The CDR3 sequence: CSKTGTSGDTYNEQFF. The CDR3 DNA follows: TGCAGCAAAACCGGGACTAGCGGGGATACCTACAATGAGCAGTTCTTC.

V usage is TRBV9 and J usage is TRBJ1-1; D unresolved. Germline V CDR1 and CDR2: SGDLS, YYNGEE. With 0 bases removed from V and 0 bases from J, the gap between germline ends came to 9 bases. This CDR3 is 15 amino acids long. Written as DNA, the CDR3 is TGTGCCAGCAGCGTAGGGGGAGGCGTGAACACTGAAGCTTTCTTT. Residues: CASSVGGGVNTEAFF.

The chain combines TRBV7-8 with TRBJ2-3; 7 bases agree with TRBD1. CDR3 length: 16 residues. The germline CDR1 and CDR2 sequences are SGHVS and FQNEAQ. With 5 bases clipped from V and 0 bases from J, the junction kept 8 bases outside the gene matches. The DNA for the CDR3 is TGTGCCAGCAGCATTTGGACAGGAGTTAGCACAGATACGCAGTATTTT. Translation: CASSIWTGVSTDTQYF.

This clone was seen just once. The chain links TRBV5-4 to TRBJ1-1, with D hard to call. Per the germline V gene, CDR1 is SGHNT and CDR2 is YYREEE (reference sequence). The length of the CDR3 is 14 residues. The ends were cut back, 4 bases at V and 2 bases at J, with 12 bases in the middle. The CDR3 spells CASSPHGGNTEAFF. The CDR3 coding sequence is TGTGCCAGCAGCCCCCACGGAGGAAACACTGAAGCTTTCTTT.

The chain joins TRBV28 to TRBJ1-2; D is undetermined. Trimming removed 7 bases at V and 5 bases at J, with 11 bases between. Germline assignment: CDR1 MDHEN and CDR2 SYDVKM. The CDR3 totals 12 residues. CDR3 bases: TGTGCCAGCACGGAACAGCCATATGGCTACACCTTC. This gives the protein CASTEQPYGYTF.

The chain couples TRBV28 to TRBJ2-7; 8 bases fit TRBD1. This CDR3 has 14 amino acids. V lost 9 bases, J lost 0 bases, and 7 bases stayed unmatched. Per germline, CDR1 MDHEN and CDR2 SYDVKM. The CDR3 coding sequence is TGTGCCAGTGAATCAGGGGGCAGCTCCTACGAGCAGTACTTC. This codes for CASESGGSSYEQYF.

The sample holds one count of this clone. This chain connects TRBV7-9 to TRBJ1-1; D not certain. The V gene's germline CDR1 is SEHNR and CDR2 FQNEAQ (reference sequence). V was trimmed by 2 bases and J by 1 base, leaving 11 bases between them. The CDR3 sequence is 15 residues long. The CDR3 region is CASSLFLGANTEAFF. Here the CDR3 DNA reads TGTGCCAGCAGCTTATTCCTAGGTGCGAACACTGAAGCTTTCTTT. Variable domain in full (rest from reference TRBV7-9 and TRBJ1-1): DTGVSQNPRHKITKRGQNVTFRCDPISEHNRLYWYRQTLGQGPEFLTYFQNEAQLEKSRLLSDRFSAERPKGSFSTLEIQRTEQGDSAMYLCASSLFLGANTEAFFGQGTRLTVV.